The clone carrying this TCR beta chain showed up many times. The junction and the germline gene differ at one end; a read error may be behind it. These data come from a study of CD8+CD57+ T cells in acquired aplastic anemia. Across the whole study: Sorted CD4+ and CD8+ cells yielded around 3 ug of DNA on average.

Per the germline V gene, CDR1 is DFQATT and CDR2 is SNEGSKA (reference sequence). The CDR3 runs to 13 residues. Investigators profiled TCR beta VDJ and CDR3 from genomic DNA template. TCRdb re-analysed the reads in MiXCR, keeping a single row per CDR3 protein. The table has approximately 380,000 distinct CDR3 sequences, 65% to 75% seen once; the top ten hold 4%. V gene TRBV20-1 combines with J gene TRBJ2-7; D is undetermined. The sample taken for sequencing was sorted CD4+, CD8+, or CD8+CD57+ T cells (not recorded which) from PBMCs. This TCR came from a human donor in good health, serving as a control. CDR3 sequence reads: CSAGEDGSYEQYF. In DNA, the CDR3 is TGCAGTGCTGGAGAGGACGGGTCCTACGAGCAGTACTTC.